This TCR beta chain derives from a study of shared clonotypes between healthy human individuals. CD45RO-negative, CCR7-selected cells formed the naive CD8 fraction, which excluded terminally differentiated effector memory CD45RA+ cells. Sequencing was performed with immunoSEQ multiplex PCR; in TCRdb, only in-frame clones are kept and a portion is missing. The data show about 750,000 clones, 92% seen once. In regard to this clone: What it recognizes is unknown.

Study-level points and caveats: Compared with clonotypes that all four donors shared, non-shared clonotypes had lower generation probabilities. Some naive CD4 clonotypes, 4.5% to 5.5%, turned up in common across a few donors.

Trimming removed 6 bases at V and 4 bases at J, with 21 bases between. CDR1 SQVTM and CDR2 ANQGSEA come from the germline V gene. This CDR3 has 15 amino acids. What was sequenced was naive CD8+ T cells sorted from blood. The TCR comes from a man in his thirties or forties in good health. The chain links TRBV29-1 to TRBJ1-1, with no clear D. For the CDR3, the DNA is TGCAGCGTCCCCATTGGGTCTCTCGTCGGCACTGAAGCTTTCTTT. Residues: CSVPIGSLVGTEAFF.